Given below is one TCR beta chain in context. Antigen unknown. Isolated RNA was reverse transcribed in full, so expressed TCRB transcripts were sequenced. Here immunoSEQ multiplex PCR was the method, and the copy in TCRdb shows in-frame clones only, minus some. The sample lists about 360,000 clones, approximately 12% occurring once. This specimen belongs to a study of beta chain features in type 1 diabetes. Across the whole study: Cell yields, gender and age were comparable in patients and healthy donors.

Study-level points and caveats: Shortening that was moderate but significant affected the TCRB CDR3s of Type 1 diabetes patients in all four CD4+ subsets. Shorter templates may be favored by PCR, equally so in patients and controls. Over-representation of high TCR-expressing cells was a possible consequence of cDNA sequencing.

Germline-derived CDR1 and CDR2 are MGHRA and YSYEKL. This CDR3 is 16 amino acids long. Trimming cost V 2 bases and J 4 bases; bases outside gene matches: 11. V gene TRBV4-1 combines with J gene TRBJ2-7, with TRBD1 matching over 7 bases. Sequencing was done on a sample of naive CD4+ T cells from blood. This clonotype was sampled from a woman aged 18-29 years with type 1 diabetes. This CDR3 is CASSQSRLTGVYEQYF. In DNA, the CDR3 is TGCGCCAGCAGCCAATCTAGACTAACAGGGGTATACGAGCAGTACTTC.